This T cell receptor beta chain appears in the sequencing data of a study of blood T cells in healthy people across ages. The study isolated at least 7 million PBMCs from each sample. The CDR3 is 16 residues long. Trimming removed 7 bases from V and 5 bases from J; junction bases left unmatched: 12. The germline V gene has CDR1 SGHDN and CDR2 FVKESK. As for this clonotype: The target antigen is unknown.

Then a second PCR, running about 6 to 11 cycles, was carried out with a sample-barcoded 5' primer and a J-beta primer mix. Each CDR3 protein gets one entry after TCRdb re-called the 5' RACE reads with MiXCR. In the table there are 1.5 million to 2 million distinct CDR3 sequences, around 48% of which are singletons. Whole-study results and caveats: A conclusive naive versus antigen-experienced comparison was prevented by the unsorted PBMCs. The study found TCR beta diversity correlated strongly with naive T cell percentage. Long-lived donors exceeded aged donors in naive CD4+ cells and diversity.

The TCR was taken from a woman between 35 and 50 years old in good health. The material sequenced was blood. The rearrangement links TRBV14 to TRBJ2-1; 9 positions agree with TRBD2. CDR3 protein: CASNRGGGGADNEQFF. In nucleotides, the CDR3 is TGTGCCAGCAACCGGGGCGGCGGGGGGGCTGACAATGAGCAGTTCTTC.